Each of the 5 T cell receptor beta chains below was sequenced from the same sample in a study of T-cell reconstitution after alpha-beta-depleted transplantation in children. The TCRbeta library was prepared with unique molecular identifiers. TCRdb re-analysed the PCR reads in MiXCR, keeping a single row per CDR3 protein. The sample yields hundreds of thousands of distinct CDR3 sequences, around 14% seen once. The specimen was PBMCs, collected before TCRalphabeta/CD19-depleted stem cell transplant. The receptors stem from a girl aged 2 to 10 with congenital amegakaryocytic thrombocytopenia, due to receive a stem cell transplant.

This clonotype was recorded at least ten times. The V gene is TRBV4-2, the J gene TRBJ2-7; D might be TRBD2 (5 bases). The CDR3 extends over 14 amino acids. The V end was cut by 4 bases, the J end by 3 bases, with 13 bases between. In germline, CDR1 is LGHNA, CDR2 YNFKEQ. The CDR3 here is CASSRDLTSYEQYF. CDR3 bases: TGTGCCAGCAGCCGCGACCTAACTAGCTACGAGCAGTACTTC.

The chain has TRBV20-1 and TRBJ2-1; 10 bases line up with TRBD2. In germline, CDR1 is DFQATT, CDR2 SNEGSKA (reference sequence). V lost 5 bases and J lost 7; bases outside the gene matches: 11. The CDR3 loop spans 15 amino acids. The CDR3 nucleotides are TGCAGTGCTGACGAGCGGGAGGGCCGGTCAAATGAGCAGTTCTTC. This translates into CSADEREGRSNEQFF.

Ten or more counts support this clonotype. This rearrangement joins TRBV10-3 to TRBJ2-7; a weak D match, TRBD1 (6 bases). The ends were cut back, 2 bases at V and 2 bases at J, with 16 bases in the middle. The length of the CDR3 is 16 residues. CDR1 and CDR2 from the germline V gene are ENHRY and SYGVKD. The CDR3: CAISEAGVEATYEQYF. The CDR3, as DNA: TGTGCCATCAGTGAGGCAGGGGTAGAGGCTACCTACGAGCAGTACTTC.

There are many counts of this clonotype. The chain combines TRBV7-9 with TRBJ2-1, with D possibly being TRBD2 (6 bases). V shed 1 base and J shed 7 bases, with 14 bases lying between them. The germline CDR1 and CDR2 sequences are SEHNR and FQNEAQ (reference sequence). The CDR3 contains 15 residues. The CDR3, as DNA: TGTGCCAGCAGCTTAGGGCCGGGACTTCCGAATGAGCAGTTCTTC. This gives the protein CASSLGPGLPNEQFF.

This rearrangement joins TRBV20-1 to TRBJ2-7, with 7 bases lining up with TRBD2. This CDR3 contains 14 residues. The germline CDR1 and CDR2 sequences are DFQATT and SNEGSKA (reference sequence). V trimming: 3 bases; J trimming: 2 bases; junction bases outside the gene matches: 7. CDR3 DNA sequence: TGCAGTGCTAGTGGGAGACGGGAGGCCTACGAGCAGTACTTC. Translation gives CSASGRREAYEQYF.